The rows below give T cell receptor beta chains drawn from one sample of a study of blood T cells in healthy people across ages. One entry per CDR3 protein, called by TCRdb with MiXCR from the 5' RACE reads. The sample carries fewer than 700,000 distinct CDR3 sequences, roughly 48% recorded once. The material sequenced was blood. All receptors come from an elderly man in good health. The CDR3 runs from the conserved cysteine through the conserved F or W. Fields, in order: clone size, V gene, CDR3 length, J gene, CDR3 protein. A clone size is listed for some rows: how often the clone was seen (once, few, many), or a class if it is expanded.

clone_size: .
v_call: TRBV6-5
cdr3_length: 18
j_call: TRBJ2-1
cdr3_aa: CASSYYTSGRAAYNEQFF

clone_size: .
v_call: TRBV20-1
cdr3_length: 14
j_call: TRBJ2-5
cdr3_aa: CSARVSGHRETQYF

clone_size: .
v_call: TRBV18
cdr3_length: 15
j_call: TRBJ2-5
cdr3_aa: CASSPPIWASGTQYF

clone_size: once
v_call: TRBV29-1
cdr3_length: 15
j_call: TRBJ1-2
cdr3_aa: CSVGTPTAREYGYTF

clone_size: .
v_call: TRBV9
cdr3_length: 16
j_call: TRBJ2-3
cdr3_aa: CASSVDPHSSQREWYF

clone_size: .
v_call: TRBV3-1
cdr3_length: 17
j_call: TRBJ2-3
cdr3_aa: CASSQEDRGGTTDTQYF

clone_size: .
v_call: TRBV2
cdr3_length: 15
j_call: TRBJ2-1
cdr3_aa: CASRLAPSSYNEQFF

clone_size: once
v_call: TRBV5-1
cdr3_length: 15
j_call: TRBJ2-1
cdr3_aa: CASSWTGTAYNEQFF

clone_size: .
v_call: TRBV20-1
cdr3_length: 13
j_call: TRBJ2-7
cdr3_aa: CSAVAGGTYEQYF

clone_size: .
v_call: TRBV3-1
cdr3_length: 13
j_call: TRBJ2-7
cdr3_aa: CASSLTGGVEQYF

clone_size: few
v_call: TRBV20-1
cdr3_length: 15
j_call: TRBJ2-1
cdr3_aa: CSAQRASGGYNEQFF

clone_size: .
v_call: TRBV24-1
cdr3_length: 18
j_call: TRBJ2-1
cdr3_aa: CATSRGSGHQPSYNEQFF

clone_size: .
v_call: TRBV5-1
cdr3_length: 14
j_call: TRBJ2-2
cdr3_aa: CASSFPGNTGELFF

clone_size: .
v_call: TRBV20-1
cdr3_length: 13
j_call: TRBJ2-7
cdr3_aa: CSAADSPSREQYF

clone_size: .
v_call: TRBV27
cdr3_length: 16
j_call: TRBJ1-2
cdr3_aa: CASSLYPRQGNYGYTF

clone_size: few
v_call: TRBV4-2
cdr3_length: 16
j_call: TRBJ2-1
cdr3_aa: CASSQDTGGGADEQFF

clone_size: .
v_call: TRBV11-2
cdr3_length: 14
j_call: TRBJ2-7
cdr3_aa: CASSPNRGLYEQYF

clone_size: few
v_call: TRBV27
cdr3_length: 13
j_call: TRBJ2-7
cdr3_aa: CASSFVAGYEQYF

clone_size: few
v_call: TRBV7-9
cdr3_length: 14
j_call: TRBJ2-1
cdr3_aa: CASSQTTEPNEQFF

clone_size: .
v_call: TRBV11-2
cdr3_length: 14
j_call: TRBJ2-5
cdr3_aa: CASRPSAGGETQYF

clone_size: .
v_call: TRBV7-3
cdr3_length: 15
j_call: TRBJ2-6
cdr3_aa: CASSIQGAGANVLTF

clone_size: few
v_call: TRBV5-1
cdr3_length: 14
j_call: TRBJ2-5
cdr3_aa: CASSSEGQQETQYF

clone_size: few
v_call: TRBV29-1
cdr3_length: 11
j_call: TRBJ2-3
cdr3_aa: CSVGESDTQYF

clone_size: few
v_call: TRBV5-1
cdr3_length: 14
j_call: TRBJ2-1
cdr3_aa: CASSLDQGAGEQFF

clone_size: .
v_call: TRBV27
cdr3_length: 16
j_call: TRBJ2-5
cdr3_aa: CASSLALAGAGETQYF

clone_size: .
v_call: TRBV12-3/TRBV12-4
cdr3_length: 16
j_call: TRBJ1-2
cdr3_aa: CASSASDRRSNYGYTF

clone_size: few
v_call: TRBV5-1
cdr3_length: 16
j_call: TRBJ1-3
cdr3_aa: CASSLAPGTSGNTIYF

clone_size: .
v_call: TRBV7-2
cdr3_length: 15
j_call: TRBJ1-6
cdr3_aa: CASSLRTLLESPLHF

clone_size: once
v_call: TRBV12-3/TRBV12-4
cdr3_length: 14
j_call: TRBJ2-3
cdr3_aa: CASSLTGSTDVQYF

clone_size: .
v_call: TRBV7-9
cdr3_length: 16
j_call: TRBJ1-4
cdr3_aa: CASSLRGGSRDEKLFF

clone_size: .
v_call: TRBV9
cdr3_length: 16
j_call: TRBJ2-5
cdr3_aa: CASSPTGGLGQETQYF

clone_size: .
v_call: TRBV7-2
cdr3_length: 17
j_call: TRBJ1-2
cdr3_aa: CASSSAPVGNKGYGYTF

clone_size: .
v_call: TRBV7-3
cdr3_length: 16
j_call: TRBJ2-5
cdr3_aa: CASSLRGLALHNEQYF

clone_size: .
v_call: TRBV12-3/TRBV12-4
cdr3_length: 14
j_call: TRBJ2-3
cdr3_aa: CASRERGRGNTQYF

clone_size: few
v_call: TRBV7-2
cdr3_length: 15
j_call: TRBJ2-7
cdr3_aa: CASSLAASGPYEQYF

clone_size: few
v_call: TRBV7-9
cdr3_length: 14
j_call: TRBJ2-7
cdr3_aa: CASSYRGLNYEQYF

clone_size: .
v_call: TRBV7-7
cdr3_length: 13
j_call: TRBJ2-3
cdr3_aa: CASSVAGADTQYF

clone_size: few
v_call: TRBV2
cdr3_length: 15
j_call: TRBJ1-6
cdr3_aa: CASLPTGAYNSPLHF

clone_size: .
v_call: TRBV12-3/TRBV12-4
cdr3_length: 11
j_call: TRBJ2-3
cdr3_aa: CARMRADTQYF

clone_size: .
v_call: TRBV5-1
cdr3_length: 17
j_call: TRBJ2-3
cdr3_aa: CASSSSGSRPSTDTQYF

clone_size: few
v_call: TRBV10-3
cdr3_length: 13
j_call: TRBJ2-7
cdr3_aa: CAISEIGAYEQYF

clone_size: many
v_call: TRBV9
cdr3_length: 17
j_call: TRBJ2-7
cdr3_aa: CARTLAGGPPLCGEQYF

clone_size: .
v_call: TRBV6-2/TRBV6-3
cdr3_length: 19
j_call: TRBJ2-1
cdr3_aa: CASSSPGTSGGRDDNEQFF

clone_size: .
v_call: TRBV4-2
cdr3_length: 14
j_call: TRBJ1-4
cdr3_aa: CASSEGGSNEKLFF